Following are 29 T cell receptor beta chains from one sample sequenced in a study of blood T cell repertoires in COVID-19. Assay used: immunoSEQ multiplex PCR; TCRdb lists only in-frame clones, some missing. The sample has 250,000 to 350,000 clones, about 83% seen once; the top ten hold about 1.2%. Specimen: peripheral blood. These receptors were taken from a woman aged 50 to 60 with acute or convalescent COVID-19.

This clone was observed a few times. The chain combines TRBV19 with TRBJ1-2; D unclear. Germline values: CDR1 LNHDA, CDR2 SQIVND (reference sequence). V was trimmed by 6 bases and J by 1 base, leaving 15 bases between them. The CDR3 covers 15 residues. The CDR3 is CASSPREDVNYGYTF. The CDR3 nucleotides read TGTGCCAGTAGCCCTCGGGAGGATGTTAACTATGGCTACACCTTC. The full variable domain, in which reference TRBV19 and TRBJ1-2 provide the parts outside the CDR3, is DGGITQSPKYLFRKEGQNVTLSCEQNLNHDAMYWYRQDPGQGLRLIYYSQIVNDFQKGDIAEGYSVSREKKESFPLTVTSAQKNPTAFYLCASSPREDVNYGYTFGSGTRLTVV.

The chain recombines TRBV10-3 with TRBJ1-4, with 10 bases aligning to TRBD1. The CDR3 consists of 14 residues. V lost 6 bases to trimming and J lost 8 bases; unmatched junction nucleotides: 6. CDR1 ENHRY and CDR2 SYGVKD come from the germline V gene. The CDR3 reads CAIRAGTGDEKLFF. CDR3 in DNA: TGTGCCATCAGGGCCGGGACAGGGGACGAAAAACTGTTTTTT.

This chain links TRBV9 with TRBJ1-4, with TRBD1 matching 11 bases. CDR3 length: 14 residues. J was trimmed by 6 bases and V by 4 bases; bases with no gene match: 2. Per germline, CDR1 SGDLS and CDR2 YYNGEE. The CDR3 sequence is CASSSDRGHEKLFF. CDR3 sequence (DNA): TGTGCCAGCAGCTCGGACAGGGGGCATGAAAAACTGTTTTTT.

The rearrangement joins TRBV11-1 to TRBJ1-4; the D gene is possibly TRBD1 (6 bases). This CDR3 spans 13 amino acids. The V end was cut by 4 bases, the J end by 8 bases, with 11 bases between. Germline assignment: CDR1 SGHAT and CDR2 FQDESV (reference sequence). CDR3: CASSSGTREKLFF. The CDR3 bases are TGTGCCAGCAGCTCCGGGACAAGAGAAAAACTGTTTTTT.

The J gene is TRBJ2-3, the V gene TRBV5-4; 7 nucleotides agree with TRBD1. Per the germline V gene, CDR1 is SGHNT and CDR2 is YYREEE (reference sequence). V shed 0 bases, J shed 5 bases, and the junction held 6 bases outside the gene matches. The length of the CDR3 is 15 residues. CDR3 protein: CASSLDRQGQDTQYF. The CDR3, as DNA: TGTGCCAGCAGCTTGGACCGACAGGGTCAAGATACGCAGTATTTT.

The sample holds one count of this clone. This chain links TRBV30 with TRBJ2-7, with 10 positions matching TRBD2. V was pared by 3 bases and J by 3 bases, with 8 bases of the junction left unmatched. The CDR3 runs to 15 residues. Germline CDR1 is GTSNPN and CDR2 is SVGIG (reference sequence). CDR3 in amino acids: CAWRGLASPDYEQYF. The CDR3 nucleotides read TGTGCCTGGAGGGGACTAGCGTCCCCGGACTACGAGCAGTACTTC.

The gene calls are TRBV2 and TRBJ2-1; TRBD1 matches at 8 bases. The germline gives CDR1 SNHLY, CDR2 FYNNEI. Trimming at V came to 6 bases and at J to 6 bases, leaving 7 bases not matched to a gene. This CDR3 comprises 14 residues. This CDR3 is CASRGQGAVNEQFF. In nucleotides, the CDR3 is TGTGCCAGCAGGGGGCAGGGGGCCGTCAATGAGCAGTTCTTC. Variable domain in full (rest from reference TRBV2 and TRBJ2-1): EPEVTQTPSHQVTQMGQEVILRCVPISNHLYFYWYRQILGQKVEFLVSFYNNEISEKSEIFDDQFSVERPDGSNFTLKIRSTKLEDSAMYFCASRGQGAVNEQFFGPGTRLTVL.

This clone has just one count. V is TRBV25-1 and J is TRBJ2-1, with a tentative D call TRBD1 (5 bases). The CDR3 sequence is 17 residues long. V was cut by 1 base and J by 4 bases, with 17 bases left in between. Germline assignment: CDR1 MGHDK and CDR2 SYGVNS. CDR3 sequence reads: CASSESQGRARYNEQFF. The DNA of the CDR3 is TGTGCCAGCAGTGAATCTCAGGGCAGGGCGCGATACAATGAGCAGTTCTTC.

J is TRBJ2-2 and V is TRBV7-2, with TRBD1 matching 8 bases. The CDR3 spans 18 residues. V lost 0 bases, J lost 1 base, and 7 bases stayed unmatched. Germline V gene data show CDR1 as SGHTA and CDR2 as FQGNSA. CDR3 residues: CASSLAPFGQGNTGELFF. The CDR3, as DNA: TGTGCCAGCAGCTTAGCGCCGTTCGGACAGGGGAACACCGGGGAGCTGTTTTTT.

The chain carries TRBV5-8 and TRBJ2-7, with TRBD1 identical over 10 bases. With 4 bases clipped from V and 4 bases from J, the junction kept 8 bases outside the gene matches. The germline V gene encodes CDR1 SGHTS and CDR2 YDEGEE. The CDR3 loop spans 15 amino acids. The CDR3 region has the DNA TGTGCCAGCAGCGGGGCGGGGACAGGGGCATACGAGCAGTACGTC. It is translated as CASSGAGTGAYEQYV.

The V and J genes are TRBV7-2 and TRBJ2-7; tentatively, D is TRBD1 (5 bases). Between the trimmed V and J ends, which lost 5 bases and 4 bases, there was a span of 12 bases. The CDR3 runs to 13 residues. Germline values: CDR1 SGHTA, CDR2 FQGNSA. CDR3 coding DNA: TGTGCCAGCAGCCTACATCAGGGTTACGAGCAGTACTTC. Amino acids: CASSLHQGYEQYF.

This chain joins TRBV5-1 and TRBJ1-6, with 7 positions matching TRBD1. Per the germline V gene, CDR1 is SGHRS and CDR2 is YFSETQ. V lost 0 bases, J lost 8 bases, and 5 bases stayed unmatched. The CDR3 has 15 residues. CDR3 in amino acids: CASSLGSQGDSPLHF. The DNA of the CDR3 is TGCGCCAGCAGCTTGGGTAGCCAGGGGGATTCACCCCTCCACTTT.

CDR3: CASSRDRNTDTQYF. Written as DNA, the CDR3 is TGTGCCAGCAGCCGGGACAGGAACACAGATACGCAGTATTTT. This chain links TRBV13 with TRBJ2-3; 8 nucleotides align to TRBD1. V shed 5 bases, J shed 2 bases, and the junction held 3 bases outside the gene matches. Germline loops: CDR1 PRHDT, CDR2 FYEKMQ (reference sequence). The length of the CDR3 is 14 residues.

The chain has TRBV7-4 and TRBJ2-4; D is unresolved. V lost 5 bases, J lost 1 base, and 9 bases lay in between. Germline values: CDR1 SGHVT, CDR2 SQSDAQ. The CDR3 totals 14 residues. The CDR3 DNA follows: TGTGCCAGCAGCGGGCGAACCGCCAAAAACATTCAGTACTTC. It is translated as CASSGRTAKNIQYF.

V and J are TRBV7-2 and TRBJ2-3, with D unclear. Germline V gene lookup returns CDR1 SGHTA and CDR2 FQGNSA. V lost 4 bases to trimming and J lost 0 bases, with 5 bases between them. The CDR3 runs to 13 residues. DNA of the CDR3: TGTGCCAGCAGCTCGACAAGCACAGATACGCAGTATTTT. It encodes CASSSTSTDTQYF.

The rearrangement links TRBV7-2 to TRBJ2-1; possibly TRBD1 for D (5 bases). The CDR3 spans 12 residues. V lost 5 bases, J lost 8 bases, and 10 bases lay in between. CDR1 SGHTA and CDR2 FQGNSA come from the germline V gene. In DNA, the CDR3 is TGTGCCAGCAGCCCCCAGGGTCATGAGCAGTTCTTC. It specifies CASSPQGHEQFF.

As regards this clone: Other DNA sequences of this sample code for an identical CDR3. The CDR3, as DNA: TGCGCCAGCAGTTCACAGGGGGCGTATGGCTACACCTTC. The encoded protein is CASSSQGAYGYTF. The chain carries TRBV5-1 and TRBJ1-2; the match to TRBD1 covers 9 bases. The CDR3 length is 13 residues. Germline CDR1 SGHRS, CDR2 YFSETQ. V lost 5 bases, J lost 5 bases, and 4 bases stayed unmatched.

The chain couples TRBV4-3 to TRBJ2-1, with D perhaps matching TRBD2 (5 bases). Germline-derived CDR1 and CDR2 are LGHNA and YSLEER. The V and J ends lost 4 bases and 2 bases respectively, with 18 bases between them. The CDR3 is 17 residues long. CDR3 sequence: CASSLDFGLATYNEQFF. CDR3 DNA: TGCGCCAGCAGCCTCGACTTTGGCCTAGCTACCTACAATGAGCAGTTCTTC.

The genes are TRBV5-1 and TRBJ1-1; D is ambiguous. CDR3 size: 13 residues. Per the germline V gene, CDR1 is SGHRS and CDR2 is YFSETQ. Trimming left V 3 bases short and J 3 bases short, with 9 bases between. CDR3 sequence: CASSSEQYTEAFF. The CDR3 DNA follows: TGCGCCAGCAGCTCCGAACAGTACACTGAAGCTTTCTTT.

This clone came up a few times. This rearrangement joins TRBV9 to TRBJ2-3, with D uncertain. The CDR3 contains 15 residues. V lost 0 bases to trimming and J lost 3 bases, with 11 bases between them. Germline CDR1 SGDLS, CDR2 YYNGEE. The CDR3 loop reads CASSVGVEITDTQYF. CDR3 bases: TGTGCCAGCAGCGTAGGTGTCGAGATAACAGATACGCAGTATTTT.

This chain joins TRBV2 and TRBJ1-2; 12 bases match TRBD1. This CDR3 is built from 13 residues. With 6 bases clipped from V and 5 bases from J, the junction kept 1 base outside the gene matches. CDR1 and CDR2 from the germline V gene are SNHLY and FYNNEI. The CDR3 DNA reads TGTGCCAGCAGGGGACAGGGGGCGTATGGCTACACCTTC. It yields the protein CASRGQGAYGYTF.

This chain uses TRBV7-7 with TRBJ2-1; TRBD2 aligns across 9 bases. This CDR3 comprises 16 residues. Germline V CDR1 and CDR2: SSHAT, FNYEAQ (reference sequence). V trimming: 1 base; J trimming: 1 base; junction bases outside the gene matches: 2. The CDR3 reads CASSLGLAGSYNEQFF. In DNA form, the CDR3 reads TGTGCCAGCAGCTTAGGCCTAGCGGGATCCTACAATGAGCAGTTCTTC.

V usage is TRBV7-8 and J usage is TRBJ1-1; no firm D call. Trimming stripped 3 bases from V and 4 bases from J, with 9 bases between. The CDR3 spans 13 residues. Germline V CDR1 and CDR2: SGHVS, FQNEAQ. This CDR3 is CASSFYFGTEAFF. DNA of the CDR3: TGTGCCAGCAGCTTTTACTTCGGCACTGAAGCTTTCTTT.

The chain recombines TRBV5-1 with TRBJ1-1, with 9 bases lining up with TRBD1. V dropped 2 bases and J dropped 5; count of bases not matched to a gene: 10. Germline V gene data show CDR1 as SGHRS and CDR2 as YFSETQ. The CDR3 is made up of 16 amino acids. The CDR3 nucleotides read TGCGCCAGCAGCTTCAAGCCCACAGGGGGCAAGACTGAAGCTTTCTTT. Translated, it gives CASSFKPTGGKTEAFF.

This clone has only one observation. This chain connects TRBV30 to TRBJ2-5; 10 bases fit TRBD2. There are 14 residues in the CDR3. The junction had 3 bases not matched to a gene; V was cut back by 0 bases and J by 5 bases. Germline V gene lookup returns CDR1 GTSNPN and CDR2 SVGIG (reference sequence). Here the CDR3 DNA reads TGTGCCTGGAGTGTGGGACTAGCGACGGAGACCCAGTACTTC. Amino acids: CAWSVGLATETQYF.

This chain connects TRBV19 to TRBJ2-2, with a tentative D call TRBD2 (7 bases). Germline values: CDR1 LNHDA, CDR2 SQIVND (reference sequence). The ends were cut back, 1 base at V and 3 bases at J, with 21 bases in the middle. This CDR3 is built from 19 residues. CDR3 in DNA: TGTGCCAGTAGTATAGGGCGGGGGCCGGCAGCCGGGTACACCGGGGAGCTGTTTTTT. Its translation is CASSIGRGPAAGYTGELFF.

The CDR3 spells CASSDRGHNEQFF. The CDR3 DNA sequence: TGTGCCAGCAGTGACAGGGGGCACAATGAGCAGTTCTTC. The chain joins TRBV6-4 to TRBJ2-1, with 7 bases that match TRBD1. This CDR3 contains 13 residues. CDR1 and CDR2 (germline): MRHNA, SNTAGT. Trimming cost V 2 bases and J 5 bases; bases outside gene matches: 0.

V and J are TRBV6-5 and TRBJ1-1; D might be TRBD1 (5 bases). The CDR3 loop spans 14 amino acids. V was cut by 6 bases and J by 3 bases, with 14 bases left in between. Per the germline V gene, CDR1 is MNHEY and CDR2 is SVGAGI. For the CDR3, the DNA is TGTGCCAGCAGAGGTGGGGGGATGGACACTGAAGCTTTCTTT. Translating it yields CASRGGGMDTEAFF.

The CDR3 coding sequence is TGTGCCAGCAGCTCTATCCCAAATACGCAGTATTTT. This translates into CASSSIPNTQYF. The chain combines TRBV7-8 with TRBJ2-3; D remains unclear. V lost 4 bases, J lost 7 bases, and 9 bases lay in between. This CDR3 has 12 residues. Germline CDR1 and CDR2: SGHVS and FQNEAQ.